This passage covers 6 T cell receptor beta chains from one sample sequenced in a study of T cells and Merkel cell carcinoma outcomes. TCRdb keeps only in-frame clones here, not all; method: immunoSEQ multiplex PCR. This sample has about 5,000 clones, with 70% to 90% found just once. Sequencing used tumor tissue from Merkel cell carcinoma. Source of these receptors: a human donor with Merkel cell carcinoma.

This clone was recorded once. V usage is TRBV9 and J usage is TRBJ2-7; D is uncertain. The germline gives CDR1 SGDLS, CDR2 YYNGEE. The CDR3 covers 15 residues. V was clipped by 0 bases and J by 1 base, with 11 bases between them. CDR3 sequence (DNA): TGTGCCAGCAGCGTAGGTCGAGGATCGTCCTACGAGCAGTACTTC. Amino acid sequence: CASSVGRGSSYEQYF.

This clone was observed a few times. This sequence joins TRBV21-1 and TRBJ2-1; no DNA check was done on the table's D call, TRBD1. TRBV21-1 is an annotated pseudogene. This CDR3 has 16 amino acids. The CDR3, as DNA: TGTGCCAGCAGCAAAGCGGCAGGGATCCTGGGCAATGAGCAGTTCTTC. Encoded protein: CASSKAAGILGNEQFF.

The rearrangement uses TRBV18 and TRBJ1-4, with TRBD1 identical over 8 bases. The CDR3 is 15 residues long. V lost 0 bases, J lost 8 bases, and 5 bases stayed unmatched. Germline lookup yields CDR1 KGHSH and CDR2 LQKENI. DNA for the CDR3: TGTGCCAGCTCACCACCAACCAGGGGGCGGGAAAAACTGTTTTTT. The encoded protein is CASSPPTRGREKLFF.

This clone appeared once. V is TRBV5-6 and J is TRBJ2-5; D is unresolved. The CDR3 is 13 amino acids. Germline values: CDR1 SGHDT, CDR2 YYEEEE. Trimming shortened V by 0 bases and J by 3 bases, and 6 bases separated the two germline ends. DNA for the CDR3: TGTGCCAGCAGCTTGGTCTGGGAAGAGACCCAGTACTTC. Its protein product is CASSLVWEETQYF.

This clone was seen just once. V and J are TRBV28 and TRBJ2-3; D gene uncertain. Trimming left V 5 bases short and J 2 bases short, with 14 bases between. The germline V gene has CDR1 MDHEN and CDR2 SYDVKM. The CDR3 covers 15 residues. As DNA, the CDR3 is TGTGCCAGCAGTCCTCCCAATGCGATCACAGATACGCAGTATTTT. Amino acid sequence: CASSPPNAITDTQYF.

V is TRBV7-9 and J is TRBJ2-1; 8 bases line up with TRBD1. The germline gives CDR1 SEHNR, CDR2 FQNEAQ (reference sequence). CDR3 size: 15 residues. Trimming cost V 5 bases and J 8 bases; bases outside gene matches: 11. CDR3 in amino acids: CASSRTGGYAHEQFF. As DNA, the CDR3 is TGTGCCAGCAGCCGCACAGGGGGGTACGCCCATGAGCAGTTCTTC.